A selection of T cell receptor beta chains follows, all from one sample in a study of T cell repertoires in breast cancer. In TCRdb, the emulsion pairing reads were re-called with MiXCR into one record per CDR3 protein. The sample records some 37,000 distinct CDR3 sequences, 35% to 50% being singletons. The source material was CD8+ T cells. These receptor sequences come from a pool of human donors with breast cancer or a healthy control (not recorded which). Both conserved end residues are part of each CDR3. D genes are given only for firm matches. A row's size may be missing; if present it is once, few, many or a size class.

cdr3_aa: CSVPLGSIGAFF; cdr3_nt: TGCAGCGTTCCCTTAGGGTCTATCGGAGCTTTCTTT; d_call: -; j_call: TRBJ1-1; v_call: TRBV29-1; clone_size: few; cdr3_length: 12
cdr3_aa: CRGDYPSGYEQYF; cdr3_nt: TGCAGAGGGGACTATCCCTCGGGTTACGAGCAGTACTTC; d_call: TRBD2; j_call: TRBJ2-7; v_call: TRBV20-1; clone_size: many; cdr3_length: 13
cdr3_aa: CSATGGPTLDTEAFF; cdr3_nt: TGCAGTGCAACCGGGGGGCCGACCCTGGACACTGAAGCTTTCTTT; d_call: -; j_call: TRBJ1-1; v_call: TRBV20-1; clone_size: -; cdr3_length: 15
cdr3_aa: CSATRVGTEAFF; cdr3_nt: TGCAGTGCGACTCGGGTTGGCACTGAAGCTTTCTTT; d_call: -; j_call: TRBJ1-1; v_call: TRBV20-1; clone_size: many; cdr3_length: 12
cdr3_aa: CASSIWGNSNQPQHF; cdr3_nt: TGTGCCAGTAGTATTTGGGGGAATAGCAATCAGCCCCAGCATTTT; d_call: -; j_call: TRBJ1-5; v_call: TRBV19; clone_size: -; cdr3_length: 15
cdr3_aa: CAWSGDRTAPQHF; cdr3_nt: TGTGCCTGGAGTGGGGACAGGACTGCGCCCCAGCATTTT; d_call: TRBD1; j_call: TRBJ1-5; v_call: TRBV30; clone_size: -; cdr3_length: 13
cdr3_aa: CSASARGSGNTIYF; cdr3_nt: TGCAGTGCTAGCGCTCGGGGATCTGGAAACACCATATATTTT; d_call: -; j_call: TRBJ1-3; v_call: TRBV20-1; clone_size: -; cdr3_length: 14
cdr3_aa: CASSLSGVQGNNEQFF; cdr3_nt: TGTGCCAGCAGTTTATCAGGTGTACAGGGGAACAATGAGCAGTTCTTC; d_call: TRBD1; j_call: TRBJ2-1; v_call: TRBV27; clone_size: -; cdr3_length: 16
cdr3_aa: CASSLSGELFF; cdr3_nt: TGTGCCAGCAGCTTGTCCGGGGAGCTGTTTTTT; d_call: -; j_call: TRBJ2-2; v_call: TRBV5-6; clone_size: -; cdr3_length: 11
cdr3_aa: CASSKRGLARSPGGNEQFF; cdr3_nt: TGTGCCAGCAGCAAGCGTGGACTAGCGCGATCCCCCGGGGGAAATGAGCAGTTCTTC; d_call: TRBD2; j_call: TRBJ2-1; v_call: TRBV7-9; clone_size: -; cdr3_length: 19
cdr3_aa: CASSQETDYSNQPQHF; cdr3_nt: TGCGCCAGCAGCCAAGAAACAGACTATAGCAATCAGCCCCAGCATTTT; d_call: -; j_call: TRBJ1-5; v_call: TRBV4-1; clone_size: few; cdr3_length: 16
cdr3_aa: CASSPWTSGTDTQYF; cdr3_nt: TGCGCCAGCAGCCCTTGGACTAGCGGGACAGATACGCAGTATTTT; d_call: TRBD2; j_call: TRBJ2-3; v_call: TRBV4-1; clone_size: -; cdr3_length: 15
cdr3_aa: CASTQPNTQYF; cdr3_nt: TGTGCCAGCACCCAACCCAATACGCAGTATTTT; d_call: -; j_call: TRBJ2-3; v_call: TRBV7-2; clone_size: -; cdr3_length: 11
cdr3_aa: CASTQGVTKEQFF; cdr3_nt: TGTGCCAGCACCCAAGGGGTAACCAAAGAGCAGTTCTTC; d_call: -; j_call: TRBJ2-1; v_call: TRBV28; clone_size: many; cdr3_length: 13
cdr3_aa: CSAQRFGGVEATEAFF; cdr3_nt: TGCAGTGCTCAGAGATTCGGGGGGGTTGAGGCCACTGAAGCTTTCTTT; d_call: -; j_call: TRBJ1-1; v_call: TRBV20-1; clone_size: many; cdr3_length: 16
cdr3_aa: CASSRSSEAFF; cdr3_nt: TGTGCCAGCAGCCGGAGCTCTGAAGCTTTCTTT; d_call: -; j_call: TRBJ1-1; v_call: TRBV4-2; clone_size: -; cdr3_length: 11
cdr3_aa: CSAPGQGHTEAFF; cdr3_nt: TGCAGCGCCCCGGGACAGGGACACACTGAAGCTTTCTTT; d_call: TRBD1; j_call: TRBJ1-1; v_call: TRBV29-1; clone_size: -; cdr3_length: 13
cdr3_aa: CASSYDNEQFF; cdr3_nt: TGCGCCAGCAGCTATGACAATGAGCAGTTCTTC; d_call: -; j_call: TRBJ2-1; v_call: TRBV5-1; clone_size: -; cdr3_length: 11
cdr3_aa: CASSQPRDRGNIQYF; cdr3_nt: TGCGCCAGCAGCCAACCCCGGGACAGGGGCAACATTCAGTACTTC; d_call: TRBD1; j_call: TRBJ2-4; v_call: TRBV4-1; clone_size: few; cdr3_length: 15
cdr3_aa: CASSQGTAGQPQHF; cdr3_nt: TGCGCCAGCAGCCAAGGGACAGCTGGTCAGCCCCAGCATTTT; d_call: TRBD1; j_call: TRBJ1-5; v_call: TRBV5-1; clone_size: -; cdr3_length: 14
cdr3_aa: CASSSTPPLAGGSTDTQYF; cdr3_nt: TGTGCCAGCAGTTCCACTCCACCTTTGGCGGGGGGCTCTACAGATACGCAGTATTTT; d_call: TRBD2; j_call: TRBJ2-3; v_call: TRBV2; clone_size: few; cdr3_length: 19
cdr3_aa: CASSQDLGQYNEQFF; cdr3_nt: TGTGCCAGCAGCCAAGATTTGGGACAGTACAATGAGCAGTTCTTC; d_call: TRBD1; j_call: TRBJ2-1; v_call: TRBV3-1; clone_size: -; cdr3_length: 15
cdr3_aa: CASILGSGGGQETQYF; cdr3_nt: TGTGCCAGCATCCTCGGGTCCGGGGGCGGGCAGGAGACCCAGTACTTC; d_call: -; j_call: TRBJ2-5; v_call: TRBV3-1; clone_size: -; cdr3_length: 16
cdr3_aa: CASSPKSSYEQYF; cdr3_nt: TGCGCCAGCAGCCCGAAGAGCTCCTACGAGCAGTACTTC; d_call: -; j_call: TRBJ2-7; v_call: TRBV5-8; clone_size: once; cdr3_length: 13
cdr3_aa: CASRLSGQGGEQYF; cdr3_nt: TGTGCCAGCAGGCTCTCGGGACAGGGAGGCGAGCAGTACTTC; d_call: TRBD1; j_call: TRBJ2-7; v_call: TRBV28; clone_size: -; cdr3_length: 14
cdr3_aa: CASSLGGTSGRQFF; cdr3_nt: TGTGCCAGCAGTTTAGGAGGGACTAGCGGAAGGCAGTTCTTC; d_call: TRBD2; j_call: TRBJ2-1; v_call: TRBV12-3/TRBV12-4; clone_size: few; cdr3_length: 14
cdr3_aa: CATSGGFETGELFF; cdr3_nt: TGTGCCACCAGTGGCGGGTTTGAGACCGGGGAGCTGTTTTTT; d_call: -; j_call: TRBJ2-2; v_call: TRBV24-1; clone_size: -; cdr3_length: 14
cdr3_aa: CATTDSNQPQHF; cdr3_nt: TGCGCAACGACAGATAGCAATCAGCCCCAGCATTTT; d_call: -; j_call: TRBJ1-5; v_call: TRBV20-1; clone_size: -; cdr3_length: 12
cdr3_aa: CASGNPGQGNYGYTF; cdr3_nt: TGTGCCAGCGGGAACCCGGGACAGGGAAACTATGGCTACACCTTC; d_call: TRBD1; j_call: TRBJ1-2; v_call: TRBV5-4; clone_size: -; cdr3_length: 15